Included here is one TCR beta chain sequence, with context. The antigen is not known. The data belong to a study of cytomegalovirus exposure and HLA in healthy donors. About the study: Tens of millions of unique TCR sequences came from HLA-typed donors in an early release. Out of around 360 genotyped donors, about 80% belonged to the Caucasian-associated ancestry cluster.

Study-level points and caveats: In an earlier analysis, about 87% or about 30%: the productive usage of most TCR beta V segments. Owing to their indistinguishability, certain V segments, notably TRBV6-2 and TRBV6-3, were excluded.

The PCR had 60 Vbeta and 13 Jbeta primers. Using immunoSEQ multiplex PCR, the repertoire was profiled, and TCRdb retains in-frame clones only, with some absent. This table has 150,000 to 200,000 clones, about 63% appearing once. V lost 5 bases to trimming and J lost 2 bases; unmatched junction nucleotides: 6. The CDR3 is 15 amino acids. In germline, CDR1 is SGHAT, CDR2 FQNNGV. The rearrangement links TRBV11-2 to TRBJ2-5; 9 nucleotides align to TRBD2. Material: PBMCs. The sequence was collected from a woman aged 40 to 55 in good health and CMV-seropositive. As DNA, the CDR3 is TGTGCCAGCAGCCCCATGGCGGGGGGGCAAGAGACCCAGTACTTC. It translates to CASSPMAGGQETQYF.